One T cell receptor (beta chain) is described in this entry. Its antigen is undetermined. This entry belongs to a study of radiotherapy plus CTLA-4 blockade in lung cancer. Across the study: Objective responses emerged in around a sixth of patients, and around 29% attained disease control. General observations from the study: In blood, after radiotherapy plus ipilimumab, tumor-derived TCR clones expanded. Early blood T cell clone changes and increased post-radiation serum interferon-beta were reportedly the strongest response predictors.

This CDR3 is 16 amino acids long. Trimming left V 0 bases short and J 0 bases short, with 13 bases between. The germline V gene has CDR1 SQVTM and CDR2 ANQGSEA. Assay used: immunoSEQ multiplex PCR; TCRdb lists only in-frame clones, some missing. The table shows 40,000 to 45,000 clones, with about 70% occurring only once. The sequencing here drew on peripheral blood, taken from a patient treated with radiotherapy plus ipilimumab. The TCR originated in a human donor with non-small cell lung cancer who had a partial response to radiotherapy plus ipilimumab. V gene TRBV29-1 combines with J gene TRBJ2-3; maybe TRBD2 (6 bases). The DNA of the CDR3 is TGCAGCGTTGAAGATAACGGGGGTAGGAGCACAGATACGCAGTATTTT. It encodes CSVEDNGGRSTDTQYF.